Following are 25 T cell receptor beta chains from one sample sequenced in a study of technical replicates of blood from a handful of donors. The data were produced by immunoSEQ multiplex PCR, yet TCRdb's version contains in-frame clones alone and is incomplete. The sample carries 65,000 to 95,000 clones, about 93% recorded once. The sequenced sample was T cells isolated from PBMCs. The receptors come from a human donor in good health.

This chain joins TRBV29-1 and TRBJ2-5; 7 nucleotides match TRBD1. The CDR3 has 15 residues. Germline-derived CDR1 and CDR2 are SQVTM and ANQGSEA. V dropped 1 base and J dropped 6; count of bases not matched to a gene: 11. The CDR3 nucleotides are TGCAGCGTTGAAGTGTTGGGGGACAGTAAAAAGACCCAGTACTTC. It yields the protein CSVEVLGDSKKTQYF.

The rearrangement links TRBV19 to TRBJ2-1; D possibly corresponds to TRBD1 (6 bases). This CDR3 region has 14 residues. In germline, CDR1 is LNHDA, CDR2 SQIVND (reference sequence). V lost 7 bases and J 7 bases, leaving 17 bases between the germline ends. CDR3 DNA: TGTGCCAGTACGACGACAGGATTCAAGAATGAGCAGTTCTTC. Protein sequence: CASTTTGFKNEQFF.

The genes are TRBV6-5 and TRBJ1-5; no clear D. Between the trimmed V and J ends, which lost 4 bases and 5 bases, there was a span of 15 bases. This CDR3 contains 15 residues. Germline values: CDR1 MNHEY, CDR2 SVGAGI. The CDR3 bases are TGTGCCAGCAGTTTGGCTTCCTCAGGTTATCAGCCCCAGCATTTT. Protein: CASSLASSGYQPQHF.

A single count supports this clone. This chain uses TRBV6-1 with TRBJ1-4, with 7 bases lining up with TRBD1. The CDR3 is made up of 15 amino acids. V dropped 5 bases and J dropped 0; count of bases not matched to a gene: 3. CDR1 is MNHNS and CDR2 is SASEGT in the germline V gene. The CDR3 DNA sequence: TGTGCCAGCAGTTTAGGACAGGCAACTAATGAAAAACTGTTTTTT. Translated: CASSLGQATNEKLFF.

This chain links TRBV10-1 with TRBJ2-7; D remains ambiguous. The CDR3 covers 12 residues. V lost 2 bases to trimming and J lost 2 bases, with 4 bases between them. Germline V CDR1 and CDR2: WNHNN, SYGVQD (reference sequence). CDR3: CASSEGTYEQYF. The CDR3, as DNA: TGCGCCAGCAGTGAGGGCACCTACGAGCAGTACTTC.

This chain joins TRBV5-6 and TRBJ1-6; D might be TRBD1 (5 bases). This CDR3 region has 16 residues. Germline CDR1 SGHDT, CDR2 YYEEEE. V was clipped by 0 bases and J by 3 bases, with 10 bases between them. CDR3 bases: TGTGCCAGCAGCTTGGCCGGAGACAGCTATAATTCACCCCTCCACTTT. Its protein is CASSLAGDSYNSPLHF.

This chain connects TRBV19 to TRBJ2-5, with 7 bases that match TRBD1. The CDR3 contains 16 residues. Looked up from germline, CDR1 is LNHDA and CDR2 is SQIVND (reference sequence). The V and J ends lost 4 bases and 1 base, in that order; junction bases with no gene match: 9. The CDR3 DNA follows: TGTGCCAGTAGTAAAGCCTACAGGGGCCCCCAAGAGACCCAGTACTTC. This gives the protein CASSKAYRGPQETQYF.

This clone appeared a few times. DNA of the CDR3: TGTGCCTGGAGTCTTAGTGGTAATTCACCCCTCCACTTT. Encoded protein: CAWSLSGNSPLHF. This chain joins TRBV30 and TRBJ1-6; D gene uncertain. Germline V gene sequence: CDR1 GTSNPN, CDR2 SVGIG (reference sequence). The CDR3 sequence is 13 residues long. Trimming removed 2 bases from V and 6 bases from J, with 8 bases in between.

The V call is TRBV28, the J call TRBJ1-3; possible D gene TRBD1, 5 bases. CDR1 and CDR2 (germline): MDHEN, SYDVKM. This CDR3 region has 15 residues. V was trimmed by 3 bases and J by 4 bases, leaving 13 bases between them. DNA of the CDR3: TGTGCCAGCAGTTTCCAGGGTATTCGAGGAAACACCATATATTTT. This encodes CASSFQGIRGNTIYF. Supplemented by reference TRBV28 and TRBJ1-3, the full variable domain reads DVKVTQSSRYLVKRTGEKVFLECVQDMDHENMFWYRQDPGLGLRLIYFSYDVKMKEKGDIPEGYSVSREKKERFSLILESASTNQTSMYLCASSFQGIRGNTIYFGEGSWLTVV.

The chain has TRBV9 and TRBJ2-3; TRBD1 is a possible D gene (5 bases). CDR3 length equals 13 residues. V lost 4 bases and J 4 bases, leaving 10 bases between the germline ends. Germline CDR1 is SGDLS and CDR2 is YYNGEE. The DNA of the CDR3 is TGTGCCAGCAGCCAACAGGTCCCAGATACGCAGTATTTT. Translating gives CASSQQVPDTQYF.

The chain employs TRBV20-1 and TRBJ2-7; D not resolved. V was trimmed by 7 bases and J by 1 base, leaving 8 bases between them. The CDR3 totals 11 residues. The germline CDR1 and CDR2 sequences are DFQATT and SNEGSKA (reference sequence). CDR3 sequence reads: CSVRGSYEQYF. CDR3 bases: TGCAGTGTCAGAGGTTCCTACGAGCAGTACTTC.

The chain recombines TRBV7-2 with TRBJ2-7; TRBD2 aligns across 13 bases. The germline CDR1 and CDR2 sequences are SGHTA and FQGNSA. V lost 2 bases to trimming and J lost 0 bases; unmatched junction nucleotides: 7. CDR3 size: 18 residues. The DNA for the CDR3 is TGTGCCAGCAGCTTAACCGGACTAGCGGGGGTTAGCTCCTACGAGCAGTACTTC. The encoded protein is CASSLTGLAGVSSYEQYF.

The V call is TRBV19, the J call TRBJ1-3, with 7 bases aligning to TRBD1. Germline loops: CDR1 LNHDA, CDR2 SQIVND (reference sequence). With V trimmed by 6 bases and J by 0 bases, 17 bases remained unmatched. CDR3 length equals 19 residues. The CDR3 DNA is TGTGCCAGTAGGCAAACAGGGGTGGAGGACATTCGCTCTGGAAACACCATATATTTT. Translated: CASRQTGVEDIRSGNTIYF.

The rearrangement joins TRBV19 to TRBJ2-5, with 7 bases aligning to TRBD2. CDR3 length: 15 amino acids. The V gene end was trimmed by 2 bases and the J gene end by 4 bases; junction bases not matched to a gene: 7. Germline CDR1 reads LNHDA; CDR2 reads SQIVND (reference sequence). CDR3 protein: CASSIRTSGPETQYF. In DNA, the CDR3 is TGTGCCAGTAGTATACGGACTAGTGGGCCAGAGACCCAGTACTTC.

The V gene is TRBV2, the J gene TRBJ1-5; 9 positions agree with TRBD1. CDR1 and CDR2 from the germline V gene are SNHLY and FYNNEI. This CDR3 is built from 15 residues. With V trimmed by 6 bases and J by 2 bases, 5 bases remained unmatched. In DNA, the CDR3 is TGTGCCAGCAGGGCCGGGACAGGGCGCAATCAGCCCCAGCATTTT. Its protein is CASRAGTGRNQPQHF.

The gene calls are TRBV13 and TRBJ2-1; 9 bases agree with TRBD2. In germline, CDR1 is PRHDT, CDR2 FYEKMQ (reference sequence). There are 13 residues in the CDR3. The junction had 1 base not matched to a gene; V was cut back by 5 bases and J by 5 bases. CDR3 region: CASSGLANNEQFF. The CDR3 DNA sequence: TGTGCCAGCAGCGGACTAGCGAACAATGAGCAGTTCTTC.

The chain combines TRBV7-3 with TRBJ2-1, with 10 positions matching TRBD2. Germline values: CDR1 SGHTA, CDR2 FQGTGA. The CDR3 has 14 residues. The J segment lost 4 bases and the V segment lost 5 bases, leaving 2 bases of the junction unmatched. CDR3 bases: TGTGCCAGCAGCAAGCGGGGGGGTTACAATGAGCAGTTCTTC. Protein sequence: CASSKRGGYNEQFF.

This chain connects TRBV11-3 to TRBJ1-2; D might be TRBD1 (5 bases). Trimming stripped 0 bases from V and 6 bases from J, with 11 bases between. The CDR3 sequence is 14 residues long. Germline CDR1 is SGHNT and CDR2 is YENEEA. CDR3 in DNA: TGTGCCAGCAGCTTAGATATAGGGGCTGATGGCTACACCTTC. Translated, it gives CASSLDIGADGYTF.

This chain links TRBV7-9 with TRBJ2-1, with 11 bases identical to TRBD2. The CDR3 is 16 amino acids. CDR1 is SEHNR, CDR2 FQNEAQ, per germline (reference sequence). The junction had 6 bases not matched to a gene; V was cut back by 4 bases and J by 4 bases. The CDR3 sequence is CASSSPGTSGYNEQFF. CDR3 DNA sequence: TGTGCCAGCAGCTCGCCCGGGACTAGCGGATACAATGAGCAGTTCTTC.

The chain couples TRBV18 to TRBJ2-7, with a weak D call TRBD2 (6 bases). Germline V CDR1 and CDR2: KGHSH, LQKENI. V was cut by 3 bases and J by 1 base, with 16 bases left in between. CDR3 length: 16 residues. CDR3 sequence (DNA): TGTGCCAGCTCACCCCCGGGACTCCGAACGTCCTACGAGCAGTACTTC. This codes for CASSPPGLRTSYEQYF.

This clone was observed a few times. V is TRBV15 and J is TRBJ1-5; TRBD1 might be the D (5 bases). The V gene lost 4 bases and the J gene lost 6 bases, with 13 bases spanning the gap. This CDR3 has 14 amino acids. CDR1 LNHNV and CDR2 YYDKDF come from the germline V gene (reference sequence). The DNA for the CDR3 is TGTGCCACCAGCACAGCAGGGTATGGTCAGCCCCAGCATTTT. Its protein is CATSTAGYGQPQHF.

To note about this clone: An end of the junction differs from the germline gene, which may be a read error. This chain links TRBV7-7 with TRBJ2-1; 8 bases are shared with TRBD1. The CDR3 loop spans 15 amino acids. Germline lookup yields CDR1 SSHAT and CDR2 FNYEAQ (reference sequence). CDR3 in amino acids: CASSLETGDDNEQFF. The CDR3 bases are TGTGCTAGCAGCTTAGAGACAGGGGACGATAATGAGCAGTTCTTC.

The chain recombines TRBV6-4 with TRBJ2-1, with TRBD2 identical over 10 bases. The CDR3 extends over 16 amino acids. Germline lookup yields CDR1 MRHNA and CDR2 SNTAGT. The ends lost 3 bases at V and 8 bases at J; junction bases unmatched: 10. The CDR3 DNA reads as TGTGCCAGCAGTGAACGACTTAGCGGGAGGAAGGATGAGCAGTTCTTC. Translation: CASSERLSGRKDEQFF.

This clone came up once. V is TRBV27 and J is TRBJ2-7, with D possibly TRBD1 on 5 matching bases. V was shortened by 2 bases and J by 6 bases, with 32 bases between the two germline ends. This CDR3 comprises 20 residues. Germline lookup yields CDR1 MNHEY and CDR2 SMNVEV (reference sequence). CDR3 sequence reads: CASSLLAPQGVIGPTFEQYF. CDR3 DNA: TGTGCCAGCAGTTTACTTGCCCCTCAGGGCGTCATTGGGCCTACGTTCGAGCAGTACTTC.

The chain carries TRBV7-9 and TRBJ2-7, with 8 bases lining up with TRBD2. This CDR3 is 14 amino acids long. Germline V gene data show CDR1 as SEHNR and CDR2 as FQNEAQ (reference sequence). The V gene end was trimmed by 7 bases and the J gene end by 0 bases; junction bases not matched to a gene: 5. Written as DNA, the CDR3 is TGTGCCAGCATGTGGAGCGGGAGCTCCTACGAGCAGTACTTC. Protein: CASMWSGSSYEQYF.